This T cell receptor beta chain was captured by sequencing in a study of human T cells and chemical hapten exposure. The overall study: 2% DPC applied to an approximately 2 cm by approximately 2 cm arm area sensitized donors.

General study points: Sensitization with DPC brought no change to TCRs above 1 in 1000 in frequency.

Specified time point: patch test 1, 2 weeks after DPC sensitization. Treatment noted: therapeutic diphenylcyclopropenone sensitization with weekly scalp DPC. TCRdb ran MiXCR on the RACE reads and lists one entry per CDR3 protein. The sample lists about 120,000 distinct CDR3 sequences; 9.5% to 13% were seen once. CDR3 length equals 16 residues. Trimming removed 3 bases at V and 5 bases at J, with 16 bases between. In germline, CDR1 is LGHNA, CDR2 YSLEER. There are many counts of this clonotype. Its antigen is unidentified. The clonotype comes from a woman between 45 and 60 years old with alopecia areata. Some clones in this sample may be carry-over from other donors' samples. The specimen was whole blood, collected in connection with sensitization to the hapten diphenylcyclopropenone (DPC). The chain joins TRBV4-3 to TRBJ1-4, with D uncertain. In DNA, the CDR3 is TGCGCCAGCAGCCAGAGTTTAGGGCAGCCGAATGAAAAACTGTTTTTT. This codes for CASSQSLGQPNEKLFF.